These 29 T cell receptor beta chains came from one sample sequenced in a study of siplizumab effects on memory and regulatory T cells. The data were produced by immunoSEQ multiplex PCR, yet TCRdb's version contains in-frame clones alone and is incomplete. The repertoire holds about 100,000 clones, roughly nine tenths seen once, with roughly 1% in the top ten. Sequenced sample: CD4+ T cells sorted from blood. The receptors here all came from a human donor in good health.

The rearrangement uses TRBV20-1 and TRBJ2-7; D is undetermined. Trimming took 6 bases from V and 3 from J, leaving 6 bases between them. Looked up from germline, CDR1 is DFQATT and CDR2 is SNEGSKA (reference sequence). This CDR3 is built from 10 residues. This CDR3 is CSAQFYEQYF. The DNA of the CDR3 is TGCAGTGCCCAATTCTACGAGCAGTACTTC.

V and J are TRBV30 and TRBJ1-4; 9 bases are a match to TRBD1. The germline V gene encodes CDR1 GTSNPN and CDR2 SVGIG (reference sequence). The CDR3 has 15 amino acids. V lost 3 bases and J lost 2; bases outside the gene matches: 4. The CDR3 sequence is CAWRNRGLTNEKLFF. In nucleotides, the CDR3 is TGTGCCTGGAGAAACAGGGGGCTGACTAATGAAAAACTGTTTTTT.

V is TRBV5-1 and J is TRBJ1-1; TRBD1 matches at 7 bases. Germline-derived CDR1 and CDR2 are SGHRS and YFSETQ. V was clipped by 2 bases and J by 4 bases; unmatched bases: 14. The CDR3 is 17 amino acids. CDR3 protein: CASSLRGTETRGTEAFF. As DNA, the CDR3 is TGCGCCAGCAGCTTAAGGGGGACAGAAACAAGAGGCACTGAAGCTTTCTTT.

The rearrangement links TRBV5-5 to TRBJ1-2, with D unclear. With 0 bases removed from V and 3 bases from J, the gap between germline ends came to 6 bases. There are 13 residues in the CDR3. The germline V gene has CDR1 SGHKS and CDR2 YYEKEE (reference sequence). The CDR3 loop is CASSLEVHYGYTF. The CDR3 nucleotides read TGTGCCAGCAGCTTGGAGGTCCACTATGGCTACACCTTC.

This chain connects TRBV5-4 to TRBJ2-5; D ambiguous. There are 13 residues in the CDR3. CDR1 is SGHNT, CDR2 YYREEE, per germline (reference sequence). V lost 4 bases to trimming and J lost 5 bases, with 12 bases between them. The CDR3 DNA reads TGTGCCAGCAGCCCTAATCTTTTGGAGACCCAGTACTTC. This codes for CASSPNLLETQYF.

V gene TRBV6-5 combines with J gene TRBJ2-3; possible D gene TRBD2, 6 bases. The germline V gene encodes CDR1 MNHEY and CDR2 SVGAGI. There are 16 residues in the CDR3. V was trimmed by 4 bases and J by 1 base, leaving 15 bases between them. The CDR3 bases are TGTGCCAGCAGTTTGACCTGGGACTCTCGCACAGATACGCAGTATTTT. Protein sequence: CASSLTWDSRTDTQYF.

The V and J genes are TRBV28 and TRBJ1-4; D is undetermined. This CDR3 spans 13 amino acids. Trimming took 4 bases from V and 7 from J, leaving 10 bases between them. Germline CDR1 MDHEN, CDR2 SYDVKM. The CDR3 reads CASSSNLREKLFF. CDR3 nucleotides: TGTGCCAGCAGTTCAAATCTGCGTGAAAAACTGTTTTTT.

The V call is TRBV27, the J call TRBJ2-5, with 8 positions matching TRBD1. The trim removed 5 bases at V and 5 bases at J, leaving 10 bases unmatched. CDR1 is MNHEY, CDR2 SMNVEV, per germline (reference sequence). This CDR3 contains 15 residues. The CDR3, as DNA: TGTGCCAGCAGTACGTCAGGGGGCTCTTGGGAGACCCAGTACTTC. Translation gives CASSTSGGSWETQYF.

CDR3 bases: TGTGCCAGCACCTACAGTGGCTACTCCTACGAGCAGTACTTC. It translates to CASTYSGYSYEQYF. The chain couples TRBV7-9 to TRBJ2-7; D remains ambiguous. The CDR3 is 14 residues long. Germline V gives CDR1 SEHNR, CDR2 FQNEAQ (reference sequence). V was shortened by 7 bases and J by 0 bases, with 13 bases between the two germline ends.

This clone was recorded only once. The chain carries TRBV10-3 and TRBJ2-1; perhaps TRBD1 as D (5 bases). The V end lost 4 bases, the J end lost 5 bases, and 9 bases lay between the germline ends. CDR3 size: 13 residues. The germline V gene has CDR1 ENHRY and CDR2 SYGVKD. The CDR3 region has the DNA TGTGCCATCAGTGTCCCAGGGAACAATGAGCAGTTCTTC. It encodes CAISVPGNNEQFF.

This clone was seen only once. V is TRBV5-1 and J is TRBJ2-1; D uncertain. Germline CDR1 and CDR2: SGHRS and YFSETQ. V lost 2 bases, J lost 2 bases, and 17 bases lay in between. This CDR3 contains 17 residues. The CDR3 sequence: CASSFFFPGVTYNEQFF. The CDR3 coding sequence is TGCGCCAGCAGCTTCTTTTTCCCGGGCGTAACCTACAATGAGCAGTTCTTC.

This chain uses TRBV6-6 with TRBJ1-1; 9 bases are shared with TRBD1. The CDR3 runs to 15 residues. The trim removed 4 bases at V and 0 bases at J, leaving 3 bases unmatched. Germline V gene lookup returns CDR1 MNHNY and CDR2 SVGAGI (reference sequence). The CDR3 reads CASSSGTGMNTEAFF. CDR3 nucleotide sequence: TGTGCCAGCAGTTCCGGGACAGGGATGAACACTGAAGCTTTCTTT.

The chain combines TRBV19 with TRBJ2-1, with TRBD1 as a possible D gene (6 bases). The CDR3 is 15 residues long. V gave up 6 bases and J gave up 0 bases, with 12 bases separating them. Germline lookup yields CDR1 LNHDA and CDR2 SQIVND (reference sequence). The CDR3 loop reads CASRGQQSSYNEQFF. CDR3 coding DNA: TGTGCCAGTAGAGGACAGCAGAGCTCCTACAATGAGCAGTTCTTC.

This clone was seen just once. The V gene is TRBV5-1, the J gene TRBJ1-3; tentative D call: TRBD1 (6 bases). The CDR3 spans 13 residues. Trimming removed 3 bases at V and 2 bases at J, with 6 bases between. Germline values: CDR1 SGHRS, CDR2 YFSETQ. In DNA, the CDR3 is TGCGCCAGCAGCTCAGGGGCTGGAAACACCATATATTTT. It is translated as CASSSGAGNTIYF.

The genes are TRBV5-8 and TRBJ2-5; TRBD2 aligns across 11 bases. V dropped 5 bases and J dropped 3; count of bases not matched to a gene: 6. The CDR3 covers 15 residues. The V gene's germline CDR1 is SGHTS and CDR2 YDEGEE. The CDR3 protein is CASSSGLADKETQYF. In DNA, the CDR3 is TGTGCCAGCAGTTCGGGACTAGCGGATAAAGAGACCCAGTACTTC.

The J gene is TRBJ2-7, the V gene TRBV18; 16 bases align to TRBD2. Trimming at V came to 3 bases and at J to 6 bases, leaving 11 bases not matched to a gene. Germline V lookup: CDR1 KGHSH, CDR2 LQKENI. This CDR3 spans 18 amino acids. The CDR3 here is CASSPGLAGGPRGSEQYF. The CDR3 DNA reads as TGTGCCAGCTCACCGGGACTAGCGGGAGGGCCCCGGGGGTCCGAGCAGTACTTC.

The rearrangement links TRBV5-1 to TRBJ2-1; weak D call: TRBD1 (6 bases). The CDR3 is 13 residues long. Per the germline V gene, CDR1 is SGHRS and CDR2 is YFSETQ. Trimming cost V 4 bases and J 5 bases, with 10 bases left between them. The CDR3 DNA reads as TGCGCCAGCAGCCCGGACAGTAACAATGAGCAGTTCTTC. Encoded protein: CASSPDSNNEQFF.

The count of this clone is one. This chain uses TRBV9 with TRBJ1-5, with 7 bases matching TRBD1. The germline V gene encodes CDR1 SGDLS and CDR2 YYNGEE. The CDR3 length is 19 residues. V was pared by 5 bases and J by 5 bases, with 22 bases of the junction left unmatched. The chain's CDR3 is CASSSPVWGEGAVDQPQHF. CDR3 DNA: TGTGCCAGCAGTTCCCCGGTTTGGGGTGAGGGGGCGGTCGATCAGCCCCAGCATTTT.

The chain uses TRBV27 and TRBJ2-5, with D hard to call. The J call could be wrong; TRBJ2-7 is a better fit for the DNA end. CDR1 MNHEY and CDR2 SMNVEV come from the germline V gene (reference sequence). CDR3 length: 17 amino acids. The CDR3 DNA sequence: TGTGCCAGCAGTTTATCCGGAATCCCTGGTGTAGGGTACGAGCAGTACTTC. Translation: CASSLSGIPGVGYEQYF.

The chain has TRBV2 and TRBJ2-2; 9 bases are shared with TRBD1. Per the germline V gene, CDR1 is SNHLY and CDR2 is FYNNEI. The CDR3 is 14 amino acids. V shed 8 bases and J 9 bases; nucleotides not matched to a gene: 10. The CDR3 loop is CASGGTGIPRELFF. Here the CDR3 DNA reads TGTGCCAGCGGTGGGACAGGGATACCCCGGGAGCTGTTTTTT. The entire variable domain, with the rest obtained from reference TRBV2 and TRBJ2-2, is as follows: EPEVTQTPSHQVTQMGQEVILRCVPISNHLYFYWYRQILGQKVEFLVSFYNNEISEKSEIFDDQFSVERPDGSNFTLKIRSTKLEDSAMYFCASGGTGIPRELFFGEGSRLTVL.

This chain joins TRBV20-1 and TRBJ2-1, with no clear D. V dropped 4 bases and J dropped 7 bases, with 8 bases sitting between them. CDR3 size: 11 residues. Per germline, CDR1 DFQATT and CDR2 SNEGSKA (reference sequence). The CDR3 bases are TGCAGTGCTATTTACGGAAATGAGCAGTTCTTC. Encoded protein: CSAIYGNEQFF.

V usage is TRBV27 and J usage is TRBJ1-4; perhaps TRBD1 as D (5 bases). Per germline, CDR1 MNHEY and CDR2 SMNVEV (reference sequence). V lost 4 bases to trimming and J lost 5 bases, with 8 bases between them. This CDR3 is 13 amino acids long. The CDR3 DNA is TGTGCCAGCAGTTACCGACAGAATGAAAAACTGTTTTTT. This translates into CASSYRQNEKLFF.

This chain connects TRBV9 to TRBJ2-3; D gene ambiguous. This CDR3 contains 16 residues. Germline lookup yields CDR1 SGDLS and CDR2 YYNGEE. The V end lost 1 base, the J end lost 6 bases, and 18 bases lay between the germline ends. The CDR3 nucleotides are TGTGCCAGCAGCGTATTAGTTCAACCGCTCGGGGATACGCAGTATTTT. Amino acids: CASSVLVQPLGDTQYF. Variable domain in full (rest from reference TRBV9 and TRBJ2-3): DSGVTQTPKHLITATGQRVTLRCSPRSGDLSVYWYQQSLDQGLQFLIQYYNGEERAKGNILERFSAQQFPDLHSELNLSSLELGDSALYFCASSVLVQPLGDTQYFGPGTRLTVL.

The CDR3 sequence: CASSLREASGSLGYEQYF. The CDR3 DNA reads TGTGCCAGCAGCCTACGGGAGGCTAGCGGGAGCCTCGGCTACGAGCAGTACTTC. This chain connects TRBV7-8 to TRBJ2-7, with TRBD2 matching over 10 bases. Unmatched junction bases numbered 16, after V lost 5 bases and J lost 3 bases. The CDR3 spans 18 residues. Germline values: CDR1 SGHVS, CDR2 FQNEAQ.

The chain employs TRBV28 and TRBJ1-4, with a tentative D call TRBD1 (5 bases). The CDR3 length is 14 residues. Trimming cost V 3 bases and J 4 bases, with 9 bases left between them. From germline, CDR1 is MDHEN and CDR2 SYDVKM. The CDR3 spells CASSFFGGNEKLFF. DNA of the CDR3: TGTGCCAGCAGTTTCTTTGGGGGTAATGAAAAACTGTTTTTT.

V and J are TRBV10-2 and TRBJ2-2, with 9 bases identical to TRBD2. The CDR3 contains 17 residues. Germline CDR1 and CDR2: WSHSY and SAAADI. Trimming took 6 bases from V and 4 from J; bases not matched to a gene: 12. This chain's CDR3 is CASRALGGRGSTGELFF. Written as DNA, the CDR3 is TGCGCCAGCAGGGCTCTTGGCGGGAGGGGGTCCACCGGGGAGCTGTTTTTT.

V is TRBV18 and J is TRBJ2-7; no definite D call. Trimming took off 3 bases at V and 4 bases at J, with 10 bases between the two ends. Germline V lookup: CDR1 KGHSH, CDR2 LQKENI. The CDR3 has 13 residues. This CDR3 is CASSPVTAYEQYF. Here the CDR3 DNA reads TGTGCCAGCTCACCCGTTACGGCATACGAGCAGTACTTC.

This sequence joins TRBV9 and TRBJ2-7; D gene ambiguous. The CDR3 is 9 amino acids. V lost 10 bases and J lost 0, with 2 bases in between. Germline CDR1 SGDLS, CDR2 YYNGEE. The CDR3 DNA sequence: TGTGCCGGCTCCTACGAGCAGTACTTC. This translates into CAGSYEQYF.

The CDR3 DNA reads as TGTGCCAGCAGCTTGGGTCGTTTGAACACTGAAGCTTTCTTT. It yields the protein CASSLGRLNTEAFF. This chain joins TRBV5-5 and TRBJ1-1; D unresolved. The CDR3 is 14 residues long. V was cut by 0 bases and J by 0 bases, with 6 bases left in between. Per the germline V gene, CDR1 is SGHKS and CDR2 is YYEKEE (reference sequence).